This is a list of T cell receptor beta chains from one sample in a study of cytomegalovirus exposure and HLA in healthy donors. The assay was immunoSEQ multiplex PCR, and TCRdb's table has in-frame clones only and misses some. The top ten clones hold 1.6% of a sample with about 120,000 clones, roughly four fifths of them seen once. Sequenced material: PBMCs. These receptors originate from a woman aged 18-29 years in good health and CMV-seronegative. Each CDR3 is given with its conserved first and last residue. The D gene is left open where the match is weak. The size of a clone is reported for some rows only, either as once, few or many, or as a class for expanded clones.

TRBV6-1	TRBJ1-2	NA	NA	CASSEPWAGGLYGYTF	TGTGCCAGCAGTGAACCCTGGGCGGGCGGGCTCTATGGCTACACCTTC
TRBV9	TRBJ2-3	NA	NA	CASSVGGGTNTQYF	TGTGCCAGCAGCGTAGGAGGGGGAACAAATACGCAGTATTTT
TRBV29-1	TRBJ1-1	NA	NA	CSGGDTEAFF	TGCAGTGGAGGGGACACTGAAGCTTTCTTT
TRBV18	TRBJ1-1	NA	NA	CASSLTVDTEAFF	TGTGCCAGCTCCCTCACGGTTGACACTGAAGCTTTCTTT
TRBV2	TRBJ1-2	TRBD1	NA	CASGRDRGDYGYTF	TGTGCCAGCGGTCGGGACAGGGGGGACTATGGCTACACCTTC
TRBV2	TRBJ1-2	TRBD1	once	CASSEGTGYGYTF	TGTGCCAGCAGTGAAGGGACAGGGTATGGCTACACCTTC
TRBV7-2	TRBJ2-7	TRBD2	NA	CASSTDAGTSGGAEQYF	TGTGCCAGCAGCACCGACGCCGGGACTAGCGGGGGAGCCGAGCAGTACTTC
TRBV30	TRBJ2-7	NA	NA	CASTLSSYEQYF	TGTGCCTCGACATTAAGCTCCTACGAGCAGTACTTC
TRBV6-6	TRBJ2-7	TRBD1	few	CASSWDRESSEQYF	TGTGCCAGCAGTTGGGACAGGGAAAGTTCCGAGCAGTACTTC
TRBV5-6	TRBJ1-6	TRBD1	NA	CASSYRQGYSPLHF	TGTGCCAGCAGCTACAGACAGGGATATTCACCCCTCCACTTT
TRBV6-1	TRBJ2-7	NA	NA	CASSEIPGYEQYF	TGTGCCAGCAGTGAAATCCCGGGATACGAGCAGTACTTC